This entry features one T cell receptor beta chain sequence. Single viable CD3+CD4+CD8-CD45RO+ cells were sorted as the memory CD4+ T cells. V lost 4 bases and J lost 4; bases outside the gene matches: 9. Looked up from germline, CDR1 is SGHDT and CDR2 is YYEEEE. This CDR3 comprises 16 residues. This table comes from immunoSEQ multiplex PCR, and its TCRdb copy is limited to in-frame clones, with some not included. The sample holds 50,000 to 75,000 clones, roughly four fifths seen once. The sample comes from a study of memory CD4+ T cells and cytomegalovirus serostatus. The receptor comes from an adult in good health and CMV-seronegative. The chain employs TRBV5-6 and TRBJ2-3; 10 bases match TRBD2. The sequenced sample was memory CD4+ T cells from blood. The CDR3 loop is CASSRRTSGLADTQYF. The CDR3 DNA follows: TGTGCCAGCAGCCGCCGGACTAGCGGACTGGCAGATACGCAGTATTTT.